A selection of T cell receptor beta chains follows, all from one sample in a study of blood T cell repertoires in COVID-19. Assay used: immunoSEQ multiplex PCR; TCRdb lists only in-frame clones, some missing. The sample carries fewer than 400,000 clones, around 88% recorded once. The specimen was peripheral blood. The receptors stem from a man aged 25 to 45 with active or convalescent COVID-19. CDR3s include the opening cysteine and the closing phenylalanine or tryptophan. D genes are given only for firm matches. Size is omitted from some rows. Given values are once, few, many or a class for expanded clones.

D	V	J	length	size	DNA	CDR3
TRBD1	TRBV19	TRBJ2-7	15	NA	TGTGCCAGTAGTATTGCGGTGACAGGGCGGTACGAGCAGTACTTC	CASSIAVTGRYEQYF
TRBD2	TRBV6-5	TRBJ2-7	15	NA	TGTGCCAGCAGTCCCCTAGCGGGGGGCGATTACGAGCAGTACTTC	CASSPLAGGDYEQYF
NA	TRBV30	TRBJ2-1	11	once	TGTGCCTGGACCCAAAACAATGAGCAGTTCTTC	CAWTQNNEQFF
TRBD1	TRBV5-4	TRBJ2-5	15	NA	TGTGCCAGCAGCCGCCGGGACAGGGATCAAGAGACCCAGTACTTC	CASSRRDRDQETQYF
NA	TRBV5-8	TRBJ1-5	15	NA	TGTGCCAGCAGCTTGAGGGGCCACTTCAATCAGCCCCAGCATTTT	CASSLRGHFNQPQHF
TRBD2	TRBV3-1/TRBV3-2	TRBJ2-3	17	NA	TGTGCCAGCAGCTCTACTACTAGCGGGGGGCCCACAGATACGCAGTATTTT	CASSSTTSGGPTDTQYF
TRBD1	TRBV29-1	TRBJ1-2	13	NA	TGCAGCGTTGTCCGGACAGGGGCAGGTGGCTACACCTTC	CSVVRTGAGGYTF
NA	TRBV7-9	TRBJ1-6	13	NA	TGTGCCAGCAGCCCTGAGGGGAGGGAGCCCCTCCACTTT	CASSPEGREPLHF
NA	TRBV6-5	TRBJ2-7	11	NA	TGTGCCAGCAGTTACTTAAACGAGCAGTACTTC	CASSYLNEQYF
TRBD1	TRBV25-1	TRBJ2-4	14	NA	TGTGCCAGCAGTTCCGGGACAGGGCCGGACATTCAGTACTTC	CASSSGTGPDIQYF
NA	TRBV4-1	TRBJ2-3	16	NA	TGCGCCAGCAGCCAAGGCGCGGGTACTAGCACAGATACGCAGTATTTT	CASSQGAGTSTDTQYF
TRBD2	TRBV5-6	TRBJ2-7	14	NA	TGTGCCAGCAGCCCAGCGGGGAGCTCCTACGAGCAGTACTTC	CASSPAGSSYEQYF
TRBD1	TRBV19	TRBJ1-6	20	NA	TGTGCCAGTAGTATCTCCTATCGGAGGGGGCGCGGTTCCTATAATTCACCCCTCCACTTT	CASSISYRRGRGSYNSPLHF
NA	TRBV11-2	TRBJ1-6	12	NA	TGTGCCAGCAGCTTAGGGGACAATATTCTCCACTTT	CASSLGDNILHF
NA	TRBV5-4	TRBJ2-1	13	NA	TGTGCCAGCAGCCCAGTCTTGCACAATGAGCAGTTCTTC	CASSPVLHNEQFF
NA	TRBV4-1	TRBJ2-7	16	NA	TGCGCCAGCAGCCAAGCCATTGCTAGCGCAACCTACGAGCAGTACTTC	CASSQAIASATYEQYF
NA	TRBV29-1	TRBJ1-1	13	once	TGCAGCGTTGGGAAGGGGCAGAACACTGAAGCTTTCTTT	CSVGKGQNTEAFF
TRBD2	TRBV18	TRBJ2-3	16	NA	TGTGCCAGCTCACCCCTGGGACTAGCGGGCACAGATACGCAGTATTTT	CASSPLGLAGTDTQYF
TRBD2	TRBV2	TRBJ2-3	15	NA	TGTGCCAGCAGTGTACTAGCGGGGGGCACAGATACGCAGTATTTT	CASSVLAGGTDTQYF
TRBD1	TRBV15	TRBJ2-4	15	NA	TGTGCCACCAGCCGACAGTCCGGGACAGGAGACATTCAGTACTTC	CATSRQSGTGDIQYF
NA	TRBV5-1	TRBJ1-2	13	NA	TGCGCCAGCAGTCCAACAGGGAACTATGGCTACACCTTC	CASSPTGNYGYTF
TRBD2	TRBV3-1/TRBV3-2	TRBJ2-7	15	NA	TGTGCCAGCAGCCCCGGGACTAGCGGGGGGGACGAGCAGTACTTC	CASSPGTSGGDEQYF